Presented here are 8 T cell receptor beta chains from one specimen sequenced in a study of cytomegalovirus exposure and HLA in healthy donors. Both 60 Vbeta primers and 13 Jbeta primers went into the PCR. TCRdb's table, derived via immunoSEQ multiplex PCR, lists solely in-frame clones and lacks some. This sample has approximately 140,000 clones; around 76% occur once, and the top ten carry 1.8%. The material sequenced was PBMCs. The receptors come from a woman in her forties or fifties in good health and CMV-seronegative.

The V gene is TRBV5-1, the J gene TRBJ2-7, with 10 bases that match TRBD1. This CDR3 comprises 14 residues. Per germline, CDR1 SGHRS and CDR2 YFSETQ. V lost 0 bases and J lost 3; bases outside the gene matches: 0. Here the CDR3 DNA reads TGCGCCAGCAGCTTGGGGACAGGGGGCTACGAGCAGTACGTC. It yields the protein CASSLGTGGYEQYV.

V is TRBV9 and J is TRBJ2-1; TRBD2 matches at 14 bases. V was pared by 8 bases and J by 9 bases, with 10 bases of the junction left unmatched. CDR3 size: 15 residues. Germline V lookup: CDR1 SGDLS, CDR2 YYNGEE. CDR3 amino acids: CASKPGTSGSSEQFF. The CDR3 nucleotides read TGTGCCAGTAAACCCGGGACTAGCGGGAGTAGTGAGCAGTTCTTC.

The chain has TRBV28 and TRBJ2-3; D is perhaps TRBD1 (5 bases). The ends were cut back, 8 bases at V and 0 bases at J, with 9 bases in the middle. The CDR3 contains 13 residues. Germline loops: CDR1 MDHEN, CDR2 SYDVKM. The CDR3 DNA follows: TGTGCCAGCCGGACACCGAGCACAGATACGCAGTATTTT. Translating gives CASRTPSTDTQYF.

Note on this clone: At one of its ends the junction is not consistent with the germline gene, which may arise from a read error. This chain uses TRBV29-1 with TRBJ2-5; D unclear. CDR3 length equals 13 residues. CDR1 SQVTM and CDR2 ANQGSEA come from the germline V gene. The CDR3 region has the DNA TGCAGCGTTCAAGACGTCATGAGGGAGACCCAGTACTTC. Protein sequence: CSVQDVMRETQYF.

J is TRBJ1-4 and V is TRBV20-1; D is unclear. Germline CDR1 and CDR2: DFQATT and SNEGSKA (reference sequence). This CDR3 is built from 11 residues. Trimming pared 4 bases from V and 7 bases from J, leaving 7 bases between. The chain's CDR3 is CSATSREKLFF. The CDR3, as DNA: TGCAGTGCTACCTCCCGTGAAAAACTGTTTTTT.

The chain employs TRBV5-1 and TRBJ2-7; 8 nucleotides align to TRBD1. V lost 0 bases and J lost 4; bases outside the gene matches: 3. The CDR3 spans 14 residues. Germline assignment: CDR1 SGHRS and CDR2 YFSETQ. CDR3 in DNA: TGCGCCAGCAGCTTGGCCGGACAGGGTTACGAGCAGTACGTC. Residues: CASSLAGQGYEQYV.

The chain couples TRBV7-9 to TRBJ1-2, with D unresolved. The germline CDR1 and CDR2 sequences are SEHNR and FQNEAQ (reference sequence). The V end lost 1 base, the J end lost 7 bases, and 4 bases lay between the germline ends. This CDR3 comprises 11 residues. The CDR3, as DNA: TGTGCCAGCAGCTTAGATCGTGGCTACACCTTC. This translates into CASSLDRGYTF.

This sequence joins TRBV28 and TRBJ1-1; 9 nucleotides agree with TRBD1. The germline V gene has CDR1 MDHEN and CDR2 SYDVKM. Trimming cost V 6 bases and J 1 base; bases outside gene matches: 6. The CDR3 extends over 15 amino acids. The chain's CDR3 is CASSILQGANTEAFF. CDR3 DNA sequence: TGTGCCAGCAGCATATTACAGGGGGCGAACACTGAAGCTTTCTTT.